This is a list of T cell receptor beta chains from one sample in a study of blood T cell repertoires in COVID-19. Sequencing used immunoSEQ multiplex PCR; TCRdb keeps in-frame clones, though not all of them. This repertoire shows fewer than 250,000 clones, roughly 80% found once; its top ten account for 3% to 4%. Source material: PBMCs or T cells enriched from blood (not recorded which). Every receptor here comes from a woman aged 40-49 years who had been exposed to COVID-19. Both conserved end residues are part of each CDR3. Each record gives: V gene, J gene, clone size, D gene, CDR3 protein, CDR3 DNA. The D gene is left open where the match is weak. The size field is filled for only some rows; it gives once, few, many or a size class.

TRBV7-7	TRBJ2-5	few	TRBD1	CASSSTRTGGETQYF	TGTGCTAGCAGTTCTACCCGGACAGGGGGAGAGACCCAGTACTTC
TRBV12-3/TRBV12-4	TRBJ1-2	.	TRBD1	CASSLTGAGYTF	TGTGCCAGCAGTTTAACAGGGGCCGGCTACACCTTC
TRBV6-1	TRBJ2-2	.	TRBD1	CASSATAGQGVTGELFF	TGTGCCAGCAGTGCGACGGCGGGACAGGGGGTCACCGGGGAGCTGTTTTTT
TRBV4-1	TRBJ1-4	.	.	CASSQVSLNEKLFF	TGCGCCAGCAGCCAAGTGAGTTTAAATGAAAAACTGTTTTTT
TRBV29-1	TRBJ1-2	.	.	CSVETVYGYTF	TGCAGCGTTGAAACAGTATATGGCTACACCTTC
TRBV29-1	TRBJ2-1	.	.	CSVEGIGLQGGNEQFF	TGCAGCGTTGAAGGAATCGGTCTTCAGGGAGGCAATGAGCAGTTCTTC
TRBV3-1/TRBV3-2	TRBJ2-1	.	.	CASSPVAYNEQFF	TGTGCCAGCAGCCCAGTCGCCTACAATGAGCAGTTCTTC
TRBV7-2	TRBJ1-2	once	TRBD1	CASSLRSGGSRGYTF	TGTGCCAGCAGCTTAAGGTCAGGGGGCTCAAGAGGCTACACCTTC
TRBV4-1	TRBJ1-3	.	TRBD1	CASSQGSGGTGRFGNTIYF	TGCGCCAGCAGCCAAGGATCGGGGGGGACAGGGAGGTTCGGAAACACCATATATTTT
TRBV5-1	TRBJ2-7	few	.	CASSLGEDEQYF	TGCGCCAGCAGCTTGGGGGAGGACGAGCAGTACTTC
TRBV10-3	TRBJ1-4	.	TRBD1	CAIRVDGQGEKLFF	TGTGCCATCAGAGTCGATGGACAGGGGGAAAAACTGTTTTTT
TRBV7-9	TRBJ1-2	many	TRBD1	CASSPGQPGSNYGYTF	TGTGCCAGCAGCCCGGGACAGCCGGGTAGTAACTATGGCTACACCTTC
TRBV5-4	TRBJ2-7	.	TRBD1	CASTLGPNRDRAYEQYF	TGTGCCAGCACATTAGGGCCAAACCGGGACAGGGCCTACGAGCAGTACTTC
TRBV2	TRBJ2-5	.	.	CASSEWQGQETQYF	TGTGCCAGCAGTGAGTGGCAGGGGCAAGAGACCCAGTACTTC
TRBV5-4	TRBJ1-2	once	.	CASSSFSGAGGYTF	TGTGCCAGCAGCTCATTTTCAGGGGCTGGTGGCTACACCTTC
TRBV4-2	TRBJ1-1	once	.	CASSQDRGPLGEDTEAFF	TGTGCCAGCAGCCAAGATCGCGGGCCCCTGGGGGAGGACACTGAAGCTTTCTTT
TRBV18	TRBJ1-6	.	TRBD1	CASSPQGAGVTLHF	TGTGCCAGCTCACCCCAGGGGGCAGGAGTAACCCTCCACTTT
TRBV6-5	TRBJ1-6	few	TRBD1	CASTDRGRSPLHF	TGTGCCAGCACCGACAGGGGGCGATCACCCCTCCACTTT
TRBV10-3	TRBJ1-5	.	.	CAISPGEDQPQHF	TGTGCCATCAGTCCAGGGGAAGATCAGCCCCAGCATTTT
TRBV7-8	TRBJ2-2	.	TRBD2	CASSPGGGPSNTGELFF	TGTGCCAGCAGCCCCGGCGGGGGGCCCTCGAACACCGGGGAGCTGTTTTTT
TRBV2	TRBJ1-6	.	TRBD1	CASSDDRGPSPLHF	TGTGCCAGCAGTGACGACAGGGGTCCCTCACCCCTCCACTTT
TRBV6-5	TRBJ1-2	once	.	CASSYTMTPLGYTF	TGTGCCAGCAGTTACACCATGACTCCGCTAGGCTACACCTTC
TRBV12-3/TRBV12-4	TRBJ1-2	.	.	CASSLELSYGYTF	TGTGCCAGCAGTTTAGAGCTATCCTATGGCTACACCTTC
TRBV24-1	TRBJ2-3	.	TRBD2	CATSGAGGSDTQYF	TGTGCCACCAGTGGAGCGGGGGGGTCAGATACGCAGTATTTT
TRBV18	TRBJ1-6	.	.	CASSQGSENSPLHF	TGTGCCAGCTCCCAGGGCAGTGAAAATTCACCCCTCCACTTT
TRBV19	TRBJ1-2	few	TRBD1	CASSRGRGLNYGYTF	TGTGCCAGTAGTCGAGGCAGGGGGTTGAACTATGGCTACACCTTC
TRBV6-4	TRBJ2-1	.	.	CASSPTGYYNEQFF	TGTGCCAGCAGCCCGACTGGGTACTACAATGAGCAGTTCTTC
TRBV28	TRBJ1-1	.	TRBD1	CASSSPGQGNTEAFF	TGTGCCAGCAGTTCCCCGGGACAGGGAAACACTGAAGCTTTCTTT
TRBV5-1	TRBJ1-2	.	.	CASSLEADGRGYGYTF	TGCGCCAGCAGCTTGGAGGCGGACGGCAGGGGCTATGGCTACACCTTC
TRBV7-8	TRBJ1-5	.	.	CASSLAWAEPQHF	TGTGCCAGCAGCTTAGCTTGGGCTGAGCCCCAGCATTTT
TRBV6-5	TRBJ1-6	.	.	CASTKGQSNSPLHF	TGTGCCAGCACAAAAGGACAGAGCAATTCACCCCTCCACTTT
TRBV29-1	TRBJ2-1	.	.	CSGWTTPYNEQFF	TGCAGCGGATGGACTACTCCATACAATGAGCAGTTCTTC
TRBV18	TRBJ1-1	.	TRBD1	CASSMDRGGTEAFF	TGTGCCAGCTCAATGGACAGGGGGGGCACTGAAGCTTTCTTT
TRBV9	TRBJ2-7	.	.	CASSVVDSHHEQYF	TGTGCCAGCAGCGTAGTTGACAGCCACCACGAGCAGTACTTC
TRBV6-2/TRBV6-3	TRBJ2-7	.	.	CASSYVQGGQVKQYF	TGTGCCAGCAGTTACGTCCAGGGAGGACAGGTAAAGCAGTACTTC
TRBV7-6	TRBJ1-2	.	.	CASSSGMGGYTF	TGTGCCAGCAGCTCAGGGATGGGTGGCTACACCTTC
TRBV30	TRBJ1-2	.	TRBD1	CASVDQGASGGYTF	TGTGCCTCTGTTGACCAGGGGGCATCAGGTGGCTACACCTTC
TRBV7-6	TRBJ1-3	once	.	CASSLASWQGLAGNTIYF	TGTGCCAGCAGCTTAGCATCGTGGCAGGGACTAGCTGGAAACACCATATATTTT
TRBV7-2	TRBJ1-2	.	.	CASSLEGDYYGYTF	TGTGCCAGCAGCTTAGAGGGAGACTACTATGGCTACACCTTC
TRBV9	TRBJ1-3	.	TRBD1	CASSPETGGNTIYF	TGTGCCAGCAGCCCAGAGACAGGGGGAAACACCATATATTTT
TRBV18	TRBJ1-5	.	.	CASSLVAGNQPQHF	TGTGCCAGCTCTCTCGTCGCGGGCAATCAGCCCCAGCATTTT
TRBV9	TRBJ2-7	once	.	CASSAGQGGLYEQYF	TGTGCCAGCAGCGCAGGACAGGGAGGGCTTTACGAGCAGTACTTC
TRBV6-5	TRBJ1-2	.	.	CASTPLAGYGYTF	TGTGCCAGCACCCCACTTGCGGGATATGGCTACACCTTC
TRBV5-4	TRBJ2-5	.	.	CASSLSGAEETQYF	TGTGCCAGCAGCTTGTCAGGGGCCGAAGAGACCCAGTACTTC
TRBV14	TRBJ1-2	.	.	CASSPSGRRYGYTF	TGTGCCAGCAGCCCTAGTGGCCGGAGGTATGGCTACACCTTC
TRBV5-5	TRBJ2-7	.	TRBD1	CASSLGRGRDQYF	TGTGCCAGCAGCTTGGGCAGGGGGCGCGATCAGTACTTC
TRBV28	TRBJ2-1	.	.	CASSPLGGSSYNEQFF	TGTGCCAGCAGTCCCTTAGGAGGGAGCTCCTACAATGAGCAGTTCTTC
TRBV9	TRBJ1-2	.	.	CASSAGTHGYTF	TGTGCCAGCAGCGCAGGGACACATGGCTACACCTTC
TRBV14	TRBJ2-7	.	.	CASSQVRGEQYF	TGTGCCAGCAGCCAAGTTCGGGGCGAGCAGTACTTC
TRBV28	TRBJ1-5	.	.	CASRGRQVNQPQHF	TGTGCCAGCAGAGGAAGGCAGGTCAATCAGCCCCAGCATTTT
TRBV27	TRBJ1-2	.	TRBD1	CASSFLGGTGDNYGYTF	TGTGCCAGCAGTTTTTTAGGTGGGACAGGGGATAACTATGGCTACACCTTC
TRBV29-1	TRBJ2-1	.	.	CSVEGGGGVYNEQFF	TGCAGCGTTGAAGGAGGGGGGGGAGTATACAATGAGCAGTTCTTC
TRBV27	TRBJ2-7	.	.	CASSSSSYEQYF	TGTGCCAGCAGCTCGAGCTCCTACGAGCAGTACTTC
TRBV6-2/TRBV6-3	TRBJ2-7	.	.	CASSIRVGEQYF	TGTGCCAGCAGCATCAGGGTGGGCGAGCAGTACTTC
TRBV6-1	TRBJ2-1	.	TRBD2	CASSEESGGAEEQFF	TGTGCCAGCAGTGAAGAGTCGGGGGGGGCTGAGGAGCAGTTCTTC
TRBV19	TRBJ1-1	.	.	CASSTGTWNTEAFF	TGTGCCAGTAGTACCGGGACTTGGAACACTGAAGCTTTCTTT